This entry describes one T cell receptor (beta chain). In its sample, this clonotype was seen many times. Its antigen specificity is not known. No much larger clone exists at a distance of one base, and base qualities are not known. From cysteine to phenylalanine, the CDR3 is 13 amino acids long. Only the CDR3 part of the read is kept: 39 bases, read in frame from the first base. Taken from the germline V gene, the CDR1 and CDR2 loops are MNHNS and SASEGT. The V end loses 6 bases and the J end loses 3 bases, and a stretch of 11 bases separates them. The library was prepared using 5' RACE. Sequencing was performed on a NextSeq 500. Unique molecular identifiers were attached to individual cDNA molecules in the TCR library protocol so that sequencing error and PCR bias could be corrected. Both TCR alpha and beta chains were sequenced, and tight co-correlation was observed between alpha and beta sequence abundances in each sample. The authors' analysis ran thus. V gene, J gene and CDR3 annotation of TCR sequences was performed with Decombinator V4. Expanded TCRs were defined as changing significantly between any two time points under a Poisson model with p below 0.0001. TCR abundances were normalised to the total number of TCRs sequenced per sample and were expressed as counts per million. TRAV1-2 paired with TRAJ12, TRAJ20 or TRAJ33 defined MAIT TCRs, while TRAV10 paired with TRAJ18 defined iNKT TCRs. VDJdb, accessed 1 November 2021, was searched for CMV, EBV and SARS-CoV-2 annotated TCRs, excluding TCRs annotated for multiple antigens. In TCRdb, the public reads were trimmed at Q25 with fastp and aligned with MiXCR, with productive beta chains retained. Each CDR3 protein appears once, grouped with its most common genes and DNA. TCRdb, not the authors, supplied the V and J calls. In all, the sample holds about 64,000 distinct CDR3 sequences, and over 4.5% of those were seen once. 4.9% of the sample is in the top ten clones.

The data are from a study of early T cells in non-severe SARS-CoV-2 infection (dated by TCRdb to about 2021). Background on the whole study: Bulk RNA from unsorted whole blood was used for TCR sequencing, so alpha and beta chains could not be paired. Overall study outcomes, separate from this receptor: VDJdb matching was skewed toward anti-spike CD8 responses and likely underestimated virus-specific expansions by missing private and CD4 specificities.

Set within a cohort of healthcare workers in London, UK, this nested case-control study involved weekly PCR testing of nasopharyngeal swabs along with blood sampling. Healthcare workers were recruited between 23 and 31 March 2020, during the week of the UK lockdown, and were followed weekly for up to roughly 15 weeks. This clonotype was obtained from an adult who was a healthcare worker with PCR-confirmed SARS-CoV-2 infection or an uninfected control (not recorded which). Sequenced sample: whole blood. The chain is encoded by TRBV6-1 joined to TRBJ1-2, with TRBD1 perhaps the D gene, on 6 matching bases. The sequenced DNA: TGTGCCAGCAGCCTATACAGGGACTATGGCTACACCTTC. It translates as CASSLYRDYGYTF.